A single sample is the source of the 8 T cell receptor beta chains below, sequenced in a study of T cells after yellow fever vaccination. TCRdb reprocessed the 5' RACE reads via MiXCR and lists one record per CDR3 protein. The sample lists 620,000 or so distinct CDR3 sequences, 10% to 15% seen once, with approximately 15% in the top ten. This material consisted of PBMCs, taken on the day of the yellow fever booster vaccination. The receptor set was obtained from a man younger than 40 who received the YFV17D yellow fever vaccine.

This clonotype was observed a few times. This chain joins TRBV7-2 and TRBJ2-1, with D hard to call. Between the trimmed V and J ends, which lost 5 bases and 7 bases, there was a span of 15 bases. Looked up from germline, CDR1 is SGHTA and CDR2 is FQGNSA. The CDR3 consists of 14 residues. Here the CDR3 reads CASSLLVGYNEQFF. DNA for the CDR3: TGTGCCAGCAGCCTCCTTGTGGGGTATAATGAGCAGTTCTTC.

V gene TRBV30 combines with J gene TRBJ2-1; no reliable D call. V was pared by 0 bases and J by 3 bases, with 6 bases between. CDR1 and CDR2 from the germline V gene are GTSNPN and SVGIG (reference sequence). The CDR3 has 13 residues. CDR3 amino acids: CAWSVSGYNEQFF. Written as DNA, the CDR3 is TGTGCCTGGAGTGTATCTGGCTACAATGAGCAGTTCTTC.

The chain is built from TRBV20-1 and TRBJ2-7, with a tentative D call TRBD2 (6 bases). Germline values: CDR1 DFQATT, CDR2 SNEGSKA (reference sequence). The CDR3 totals 13 residues. Trimming pared 6 bases from V and 3 bases from J, leaving 15 bases between. CDR3 sequence reads: CSARDFAVYEQYF. CDR3 nucleotides: TGCAGTGCCAGGGACTTTGCCGTCTACGAGCAGTACTTC.

A few counts support this clonotype. The genes are TRBV6-5 and TRBJ1-3; maybe TRBD1 (6 bases). The CDR3 has 17 residues. V was trimmed by 0 bases and J by 1 base, leaving 13 bases between them. CDR1 is MNHEY, CDR2 SVGAGI, per germline. The CDR3 protein is CASSYSGGPASGNTIYF. As DNA, the CDR3 is TGTGCCAGCAGTTACTCGGGGGGGCCCGCATCTGGAAACACCATATATTTT.

This clonotype was observed many times. This sequence joins TRBV15 and TRBJ2-5; D is unclear. The V end lost 3 bases, the J end lost 0 bases, and 2 bases lay between the germline ends. Germline loops: CDR1 LNHNV, CDR2 YYDKDF (reference sequence). The CDR3 runs to 12 residues. The CDR3 sequence is CATSSHQETQYF. CDR3 sequence (DNA): TGTGCCACCAGCAGTCACCAAGAGACCCAGTACTTC.

The sample holds a few counts of this clonotype. J is TRBJ2-1 and V is TRBV7-9, with D perhaps TRBD2 (5 bases). The V end was cut by 1 base, the J end by 7 bases, with 17 bases between. CDR1 and CDR2 (germline): SEHNR, FQNEAQ (reference sequence). CDR3 length: 16 amino acids. The CDR3 is CASSLGSGNTVNEQFF. CDR3 bases: TGTGCCAGCAGCTTAGGATCGGGAAATACGGTAAATGAGCAGTTCTTC.

This clonotype has a handful of counts. The rearrangement joins TRBV20-1 to TRBJ1-6, with unresolved D. Germline loops: CDR1 DFQATT, CDR2 SNEGSKA (reference sequence). V was shortened by 5 bases and J by 0 bases, with 8 bases between the two germline ends. This CDR3 comprises 14 residues. The CDR3 coding sequence is TGCAGTGCTGAGTTTAGCTCCTATAATTCACCCCTCCACTTT. This translates into CSAEFSSYNSPLHF.

This clonotype was counted only a few times. This chain links TRBV6-1 with TRBJ2-7, with 11 positions matching TRBD2. There are 17 residues in the CDR3. V shed 7 bases, J shed 0 bases, and the junction held 11 bases outside the gene matches. Germline V gene lookup returns CDR1 MNHNS and CDR2 SASEGT. The CDR3 is CASTNPRLAGSSYEQYF. The CDR3 region has the DNA TGTGCCAGCACCAACCCGCGACTAGCGGGAAGCTCCTACGAGCAGTACTTC.